This T cell receptor (beta chain) was identified in a study of beta chain features in type 1 diabetes. Study-level results: Type 1 diabetes patients had VDJ junctions that carried fewer insertions and more deletions.

As every portion of the isolated RNA was reverse transcribed, the sequencing read expressed TCRB transcripts. Clones were read by immunoSEQ multiplex PCR, and TCRdb kept only the in-frame ones, dropping some. The sample consists of 300,000 to 350,000 clones, approximately 15% of them appearing once. Researchers reported sorting CD4+ naive, central memory, regulatory and stem cell-like memory cells via CD45RO/CCR7/CD25/CD127/CD95/CD27. Of note for this clone: Its target is not known.

This TCR was sampled from a man under 40 in good health. Sequences were obtained from central memory CD4+ T cells from blood.

The CDR3 nucleotides are TGTGCCAGCAGCGTAAGTGGGGGACTAATCACGAGTGAGCAGTTCTTC. Residues: CASSVSGGLITSEQFF. This rearrangement joins TRBV9 to TRBJ2-1; 7 bases are shared with TRBD2. In germline, CDR1 is SGDLS, CDR2 YYNGEE. V trimming: 1 base; J trimming: 9 bases; junction bases outside the gene matches: 13. The CDR3 consists of 16 residues.